Listed below are T cell receptor beta chains from one sample, sequenced in a study of T-cell memory formation after mild COVID-19. MiXCR was run by TCRdb on the 5' RACE reads, yielding one entry per CDR3 protein. The sample has 260,000 or so distinct CDR3 sequences, around 17% seen once; the top ten hold 22%. Source material: PBMCs or a T cell subset sorted from them (not recorded which). All receptors come from a man between 18 and 35 years old who had mild COVID-19 (a few samples of this study predate the infection). Cell type and time point are not known. Both conserved end residues are trimmed from each CDR3. Each record gives: V gene, J gene, clone size, CDR3 protein. Size values are once, few and many counts, or a class for expanded clones, and some rows have none.

TRBV7-6	TRBJ1-2	NA	ASSQVQGGYT
TRBV24-1	TRBJ2-7	NA	ATSDWGKNPYEQY
TRBV27	TRBJ2-3	NA	ASSSGTVRTDTQY
TRBV5-1	TRBJ1-2	NA	ASSPRDDGYT
TRBV7-3	TRBJ2-6	NA	ASSLLLRGGAVSGANVLT
TRBV7-3	TRBJ1-1	few	ASSLMKNTEAF
TRBV6-6	TRBJ1-1	few	ASLQGWTEAF
TRBV10-3	TRBJ1-1	NA	AMQDRGNSEAF
TRBV5-5	TRBJ2-2	NA	ASSLESSLLTGELF
TRBV7-9	TRBJ2-3	few	AISTVGNTDTQY
TRBV19	TRBJ2-6	NA	ASSIDLAVGANVLT
TRBV12-3/TRBV12-4	TRBJ2-5	NA	ASRVAVGALQETQY
TRBV6-5	TRBJ1-2	many	ASSYSARDGYT
TRBV15	TRBJ2-7	NA	ATSRAGGAYEQY
TRBV12-3/TRBV12-4	TRBJ2-5	few	ASRPLTSGGETQY
TRBV6-4	TRBJ1-2	NA	ASSDEYGYGYT
TRBV7-2	TRBJ2-1	NA	ASSLKPPQGSTYNEQF
TRBV7-9	TRBJ2-5	NA	ASSFGTEETQY
TRBV20-1	TRBJ2-7	NA	SARVIGEQY
TRBV6-1	TRBJ1-5	NA	ASRSGVRAQH
TRBV4-3	TRBJ1-4	few	ASSQDIRATNEKLF
TRBV13	TRBJ2-7	NA	ASSSRLSGTPYEQY
TRBV18	TRBJ2-1	NA	ASSPRGGRGPDNEQF
TRBV7-8	TRBJ2-2	few	ASSPRGASGELF
TRBV4-3	TRBJ2-4	few	ASSHSGGPGDIQY
TRBV7-2	TRBJ1-1	few	ASSLRGGTGELNTEAF
TRBV5-8	TRBJ2-5	many	ASSRHLGETQY
TRBV3-1	TRBJ2-3	few	ASSPPGLASTTDTQY
TRBV12-3/TRBV12-4	TRBJ2-1	NA	ASSLRHEQF
TRBV10-3	TRBJ2-3	NA	AISLGQGAVTDTQY
TRBV7-9	TRBJ2-5	few	ASSFIQGETQY
TRBV2	TRBJ2-3	NA	ASSEHRGSDTQY
TRBV12-3/TRBV12-4	TRBJ1-2	NA	ASSLANTGHGYT
TRBV20-1	TRBJ1-2	few	SASRDLYMYT
TRBV20-1	TRBJ2-5	NA	SARHTSVQETQY
TRBV12-3/TRBV12-4	TRBJ1-1	few	ASSQSGTEDTEAF
TRBV5-1	TRBJ2-1	few	ASSRVAGGLEQF
TRBV5-1	TRBJ2-2	NA	ASRPGGSGAATGELF
TRBV7-2	TRBJ1-1	NA	ASSPGPAGPEAF
TRBV6-2/TRBV6-3	TRBJ1-1	few	ASCRRNTEAF
TRBV5-6	TRBJ2-7	NA	ASSRTLGTFNEQY
TRBV25-1	TRBJ2-5	NA	ASSEWAGVQEETQY
TRBV7-3	TRBJ1-1	few	ASSLIAGAAEAF
TRBV14	TRBJ2-5	NA	ASSQEWQDRETQY
TRBV7-3	TRBJ1-1	few	ASSLGLDTEAF
TRBV20-1	TRBJ2-1	many	SAILAGTNEQF
TRBV6-5	TRBJ2-3	few	ASSYESRTGNTDTQY
TRBV5-1	TRBJ2-7	few	ASSQPTSGGLTSYEQY
TRBV4-1	TRBJ1-4	NA	ASSQDSVYEKLF
TRBV6-2/TRBV6-3	TRBJ2-2	few	ASSYSADRAGTGELF
TRBV7-3	TRBJ2-3	NA	ASSLRSGGATDTQY
TRBV7-9	TRBJ2-1	NA	ASSSPGGSDEQF
TRBV12-3/TRBV12-4	TRBJ1-2	few	ASSLALGGRGAYGYT
TRBV11-2	TRBJ2-3	many	ASSLDITTQY
TRBV4-1	TRBJ2-3	NA	ASRDRVEGTDTQY
TRBV25-1	TRBJ2-3	few	ASSDLRVWSSDTQY
TRBV7-2	TRBJ2-7	many	ASSRDRYEQY